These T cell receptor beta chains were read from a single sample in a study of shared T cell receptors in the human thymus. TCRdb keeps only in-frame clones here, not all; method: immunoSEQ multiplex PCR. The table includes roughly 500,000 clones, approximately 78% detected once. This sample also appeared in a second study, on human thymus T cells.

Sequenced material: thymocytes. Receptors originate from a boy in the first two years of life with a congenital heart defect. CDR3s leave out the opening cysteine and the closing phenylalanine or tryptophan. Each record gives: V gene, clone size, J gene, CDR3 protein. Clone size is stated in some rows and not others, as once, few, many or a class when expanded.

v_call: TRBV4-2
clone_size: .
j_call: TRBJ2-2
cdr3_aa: ASSQERIAGVTGELF

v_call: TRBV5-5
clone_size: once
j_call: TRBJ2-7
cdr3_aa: ASSLEQGSHEQY

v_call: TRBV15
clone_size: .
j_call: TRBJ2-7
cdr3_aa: ATSSTGTYEQY

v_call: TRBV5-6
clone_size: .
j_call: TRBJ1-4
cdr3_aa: ASSSTGKDEKLF

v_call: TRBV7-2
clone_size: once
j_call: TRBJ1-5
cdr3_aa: ASSSPGQPQH

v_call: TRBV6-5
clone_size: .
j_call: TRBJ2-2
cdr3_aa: ASSYFGMSGELF

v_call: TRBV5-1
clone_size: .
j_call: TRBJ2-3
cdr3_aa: ASSPRTGPDTDTQY

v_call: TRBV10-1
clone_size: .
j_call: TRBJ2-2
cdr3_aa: ASSGRLAGLTGELF

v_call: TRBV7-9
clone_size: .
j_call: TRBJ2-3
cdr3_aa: ASSPKRGLGDTQY

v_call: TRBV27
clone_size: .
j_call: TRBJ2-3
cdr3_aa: ASSLKLAGARGGQY

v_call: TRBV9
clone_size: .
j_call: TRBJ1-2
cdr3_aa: ASSEGDRTSNYGYT

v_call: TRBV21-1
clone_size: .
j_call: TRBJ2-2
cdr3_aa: ASSKPPGGDTGELF

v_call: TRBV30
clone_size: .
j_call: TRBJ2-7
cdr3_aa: AWSGRTGHYEQY

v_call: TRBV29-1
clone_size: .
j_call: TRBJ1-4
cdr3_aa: SVRAGGAHEKLF

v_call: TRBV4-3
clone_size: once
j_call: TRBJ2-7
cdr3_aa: ASSHQPTGTYEQY

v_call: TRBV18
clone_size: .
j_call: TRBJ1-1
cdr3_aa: ASSPPFSVAGQGVENTEAF

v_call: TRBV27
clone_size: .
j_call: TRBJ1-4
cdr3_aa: ASSRYGTGGEKLF

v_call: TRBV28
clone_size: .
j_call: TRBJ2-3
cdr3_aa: ASSEKGQGDTQY

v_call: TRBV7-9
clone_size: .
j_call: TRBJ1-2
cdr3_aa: ASSPTGLAYGYT

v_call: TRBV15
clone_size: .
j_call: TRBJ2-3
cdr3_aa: ATSRLAGVGDTQY

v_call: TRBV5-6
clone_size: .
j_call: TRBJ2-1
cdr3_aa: ASSLSEREGYNEQF

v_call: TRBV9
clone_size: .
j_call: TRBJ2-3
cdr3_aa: ASSHGTSEQSTDTQY